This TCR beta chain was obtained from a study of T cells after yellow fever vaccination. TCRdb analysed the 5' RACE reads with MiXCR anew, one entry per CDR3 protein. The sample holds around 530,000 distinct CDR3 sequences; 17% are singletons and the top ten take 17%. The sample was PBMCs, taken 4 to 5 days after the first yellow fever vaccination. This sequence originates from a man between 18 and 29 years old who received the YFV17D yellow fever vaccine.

CDR3 protein: CASSAWAANTEAFF. In DNA form, the CDR3 reads TGTGCCAGCAGTGCCTGGGCGGCGAACACTGAAGCTTTCTTT. The gene calls are TRBV7-9 and TRBJ1-1; no clear D. The CDR3 has 14 residues. Germline CDR1 reads SEHNR; CDR2 reads FQNEAQ (reference sequence). V was clipped by 6 bases and J by 1 base, with 12 bases between them.